This TCR beta chain is from a study of T cell repertoires in cytomegalovirus infection (dated by TCRdb to the late 2010s). General notes on the study: Donor HLA type was relevant to the analysis, because carriage of CMV infection together with the matching HLA type was indicated by public TCR beta signatures. Results and caveats for the whole study, not just this receptor: The ex vivo response was dominated by HLA-C-restricted CMV-specific TCR beta clonotypes, and the single most frequent clonotype in two of eight donors was supplied by these HLA-C-restricted clonotypes. In both this cohort and an independent roughly 350-donor cohort, the cumulative frequency of public TCR beta family members distinguished carriers of CMV infection plus the relevant HLA type.

This clonotype was seen many times. The specificity of this receptor is unknown. It has no much larger one-base neighbor in the sample; base qualities were not kept. The instrument was an Illumina HiSeq 1500. TCRdb's own reprocessing of the public reads used fastp at Q25 and MiXCR and kept productive beta chains. Rows are unified per CDR3 protein, each entry keeping the most common DNA and genes. Here the sample has about 360,000 distinct CDR3 sequences; about a sixth occur a single time. The ten largest clones represent 8.7% of the sample. V lost 1 base and J lost 4 bases; the stretch between them is 14 bases long. Including cysteine and phenylalanine, the CDR3 has 16 amino acids. Only the CDR3 region is kept as DNA, spanning 48 bases read in frame from base 1. The germline V gene gives CDR1 as SGHTA and CDR2 as FQGNSA.

The source is a human donor in good health (CMV status not recorded). Some clones in this sample may be carry-over from other donors' samples. Sequenced material: PBMCs. The sequence is built from TRBV7-2 and TRBJ1-3; no confident D gene assignment can be made. This receptor has the CDR3 CASSLDQVGSGNTIYF. At the DNA level, the sequence is TGTGCCAGCAGCTTAGATCAAGTGGGATCAGGAAACACCATATATTTT.